These 29 T cell receptor beta chains came from one sample sequenced in a study of response to subunit inactivated influenza vaccine. One entry per CDR3 protein, called by TCRdb with MiXCR from the RT-PCR reads. The table includes more than 700,000 distinct CDR3 sequences, over 20% detected once. The material sequenced was PBMCs from blood, taken 4 to 6 days after vaccination. All receptors come from a man over 45 who received an inactivated influenza vaccine.

There are a few counts of this clonotype. V and J are TRBV20-1 and TRBJ2-1, with 7 bases lining up with TRBD2. The trim removed 6 bases at V and 0 bases at J, leaving 8 bases unmatched. This CDR3 is 15 amino acids long. Per the germline V gene, CDR1 is DFQATT and CDR2 is SNEGSKA (reference sequence). The CDR3 DNA is TGCAGTGCCCTCCGCGGGACTAACTCCTACAATGAGCAGTTCTTC. This sequence encodes CSALRGTNSYNEQFF.

This clonotype was recorded many times. The V call is TRBV27, the J call TRBJ1-6; no definite D call. The V gene lost 5 bases and the J gene lost 5 bases, with 7 bases spanning the gap. This CDR3 is built from 13 residues. Germline loops: CDR1 MNHEY, CDR2 SMNVEV (reference sequence). The CDR3 bases are TGTGCCAGCAGTACCAACCATAATTCACCCCTCCACTTT. Amino acid sequence: CASSTNHNSPLHF.

Worth noting for this clonotype: At one boundary the junction diverges from the germline segment, which might be a read error. This rearrangement joins TRBV4-1 to TRBJ2-3, with a possible D match to TRBD2 (6 bases). CDR1 is MGHRA and CDR2 is YSYEKL in the germline V gene. The CDR3 sequence is 15 residues long. The CDR3 DNA sequence: TGCGCCAGCAGCCAAGTTGGGGACGGGGGAAATACGCAGTGTTTT. Translated: CASSQVGDGGNTQCF.

This clonotype has a single count. This chain connects TRBV6-2 or TRBV6-3 to TRBJ2-5; TRBD1 aligns across 8 bases. Germline-derived CDR1 and CDR2 are MNHEY and SVGEGT. There are 16 residues in the CDR3. V lost 4 bases and J lost 9; bases outside the gene matches: 16. The CDR3: CASSSGTGTRGPAQYF. The CDR3 bases are TGTGCCAGCAGTTCGGGGACAGGCACCCGGGGTCCTGCCCAGTACTTC.

This clonotype was picked up a small number of times. The chain recombines TRBV6-5 with TRBJ2-7; no clear D. Germline-derived CDR1 and CDR2 are MNHEY and SVGAGI. The CDR3 consists of 12 residues. V was pared by 4 bases and J by 6 bases, with 10 bases between. This CDR3 is CASSSYPLEQYF. The CDR3 region has the DNA TGTGCCAGCAGTTCCTACCCCCTCGAGCAGTACTTC.

At least ten counts were recorded for this clonotype. The CDR3 DNA follows: TGCAGCGCAAGAGAAGCTTTCTTT. This sequence encodes CSAREAFF. The rearrangement links TRBV29-1 to TRBJ1-1, with D unresolved. The V gene lost 7 bases and the J gene lost 8 bases, with 5 bases spanning the gap. This CDR3 contains 8 residues. Germline values: CDR1 SQVTM, CDR2 ANQGSEA.

In this sample, this clonotype turned up a few times. The chain joins TRBV7-2 to TRBJ2-1; no definite D call. Between the trimmed V and J ends, which lost 4 bases and 11 bases, there was a span of 12 bases. This CDR3 is 12 amino acids long. Germline CDR1 SGHTA, CDR2 FQGNSA. The CDR3 DNA sequence: TGTGCCAGCAGCTCGGAAGTGAGCCAGCAGTTCTTC. Translated: CASSSEVSQQFF.

The CDR3 spells CASSMGHQETQYF. The CDR3 nucleotides are TGTGCCAGCAGCATGGGACACCAAGAGACCCAGTACTTC. The chain uses TRBV11-2 and TRBJ2-5; the D gene could be TRBD1 or TRBD2 (5 bases each). V shed 5 bases and J shed 0 bases, with 7 bases lying between them. Germline V CDR1 and CDR2: SGHAT, FQNNGV. This CDR3 comprises 13 residues.

Only a few counts were recorded for this clonotype. V is TRBV20-1 and J is TRBJ1-2, with D possibly TRBD1 on 6 matching bases. V was shortened by 3 bases and J by 2 bases, with 16 bases between the two germline ends. Germline V gives CDR1 DFQATT, CDR2 SNEGSKA (reference sequence). The CDR3 has 15 amino acids. CDR3 sequence reads: CSARRPGQRNYGYTF. CDR3 nucleotide sequence: TGCAGTGCTAGGAGACCCGGACAGCGGAACTATGGCTACACCTTC.

The J gene is TRBJ2-1, the V gene TRBV5-6; D uncertain. V lost 7 bases and J lost 0, with 8 bases in between. This CDR3 has 13 residues. Germline loops: CDR1 SGHDT, CDR2 YYEEEE. The CDR3 DNA is TGTGCCAGCGAGGACGCCTCCTACAATGAGCAGTTCTTC. Protein sequence: CASEDASYNEQFF.

This clonotype was observed a handful of times. For the CDR3, the DNA is TGCAGCGGCGGGGACCCGGGACTAGCGGGAGAGACCCAGTACTTC. It yields the protein CSGGDPGLAGETQYF. The rearrangement links TRBV29-1 to TRBJ2-5, with 12 bases lining up with TRBD2. The CDR3 extends over 15 amino acids. Germline V CDR1 and CDR2: SQVTM, ANQGSEA. V lost 7 bases to trimming and J lost 4 bases; unmatched junction nucleotides: 10. Looking up the rest from reference TRBV29-1 and TRBJ2-5 gives the full variable domain: SAVISQKPSRDICQRGTSLTIQCQVDSQVTMMFWYRQQPGQSLTLIATANQGSEATYESGFVIDKFPISRPNLTFSTLTVSNMSPEDSSIYLCSGGDPGLAGETQYFGPGTRLLVL.

The sample holds a few counts of this clonotype. V usage is TRBV7-2 and J usage is TRBJ2-3; 8 bases fit TRBD2. V trimming: 1 base; J trimming: 4 bases; junction bases outside the gene matches: 7. This CDR3 spans 16 amino acids. CDR1 SGHTA and CDR2 FQGNSA come from the germline V gene. For the CDR3, the DNA is TGTGCCAGCAGCTTAGGTCCGGGAGGGTCGGCAGATACGCAGTATTTT. This sequence encodes CASSLGPGGSADTQYF.

The chain combines TRBV20-1 with TRBJ2-7; TRBD1 agrees at 7 bases. Germline V gives CDR1 DFQATT, CDR2 SNEGSKA (reference sequence). There are 14 residues in the CDR3. Trimming cost V 5 bases and J 0 bases; bases outside gene matches: 7. CDR3 in amino acids: CSAEGAGSSYEQYF. In DNA form, the CDR3 reads TGCAGTGCTGAGGGGGCAGGGAGCTCCTACGAGCAGTACTTC.

The chain recombines TRBV27 with TRBJ1-5; D perhaps matches TRBD1 (6 bases). V lost 4 bases, J lost 7 bases, and 17 bases lay in between. Per the germline V gene, CDR1 is MNHEY and CDR2 is SMNVEV (reference sequence). The CDR3 totals 15 residues. The CDR3 loop is CASSSLGRGGQPQHF. CDR3 sequence (DNA): TGTGCCAGCAGTTCCCTCGGGAGGGGGGGCCAGCCCCAGCATTTT.

This clonotype was recorded a few times. This chain links TRBV15 with TRBJ1-5; D is ambiguous. Trimming took 2 bases from V and 2 from J, leaving 7 bases between them. The CDR3 has 14 residues. Looked up from germline, CDR1 is LNHNV and CDR2 is YYDKDF (reference sequence). In DNA form, the CDR3 reads TGTGCCACCAGCAGACAGTTGGGCAATCAGCCCCAGCATTTT. Translating gives CATSRQLGNQPQHF.

This clonotype was detected a few times. The rearrangement uses TRBV7-6 and TRBJ2-1; 8 bases agree with TRBD2. Germline loops: CDR1 SGHVS, CDR2 FNYEAQ. V was pared by 1 base and J by 6 bases, with 8 bases of the junction left unmatched. This CDR3 has 16 amino acids. The CDR3 reads CASSLVGGGFVNEQFF. The CDR3 DNA follows: TGTGCCAGCAGCTTAGTGGGCGGGGGGTTCGTCAATGAGCAGTTCTTC.

This clonotype was seen only a few times. V usage is TRBV27 and J usage is TRBJ2-5; no definite D call. The CDR3 is made up of 13 amino acids. The germline CDR1 and CDR2 sequences are MNHEY and SMNVEV (reference sequence). Trimming cost V 3 bases and J 4 bases, with 9 bases left between them. CDR3 coding DNA: TGTGCCAGCAGTTTTTCGATATCAGAGACCCAGTACTTC. As protein: CASSFSISETQYF.

A few counts support this clonotype. This chain links TRBV2 with TRBJ2-5; maybe TRBD1 (5 bases). V was pared by 11 bases and J by 4 bases, with 26 bases between. CDR3 length equals 16 residues. Germline V gives CDR1 SNHLY, CDR2 FYNNEI. The CDR3 region has the DNA TGTGCCCGCCAGAGTCGGCAGGGAACGGGTCGAGAGACCCAGTACTTC. Its translation: CARQSRQGTGRETQYF.

This clonotype was counted many times. The chain's CDR3 is CASSLRQALNTGELFF. As DNA, the CDR3 is TGTGCCAGCAGCTTACGGCAGGCCCTGAACACCGGGGAGCTGTTTTTT. The rearrangement joins TRBV7-9 to TRBJ2-2; D gene unclear. CDR1 is SEHNR and CDR2 is FQNEAQ in the germline V gene (reference sequence). Trimming removed 2 bases at V and 1 base at J, with 11 bases between. The CDR3 length is 16 residues.

This clonotype was counted a few times. The V gene is TRBV4-2, the J gene TRBJ2-1; D remains unclear. The CDR3 runs to 19 residues. Germline-derived CDR1 and CDR2 are LGHNA and YNFKEQ. Trimming shortened V by 1 base and J by 4 bases, and 23 bases separated the two germline ends. In DNA form, the CDR3 reads TGTGCCAGCAGCCAAGGGTGGTCGAATTATCCTACCCCGTACAATGAGCAGTTCTTC. Amino acids: CASSQGWSNYPTPYNEQFF.

The V and J genes are TRBV5-1 and TRBJ1-3; the match to TRBD1 covers 8 bases. The germline V gene has CDR1 SGHRS and CDR2 YFSETQ. The CDR3 is made up of 16 amino acids. V was clipped by 2 bases and J by 3 bases; unmatched bases: 7. The CDR3 sequence is CASSFAGGNYGNTIYF. CDR3 in DNA: TGCGCCAGCAGCTTCGCAGGGGGCAATTATGGAAACACCATATATTTT.

This clonotype was found a few times. The chain combines TRBV6-1 with TRBJ2-7; D is perhaps TRBD1 (5 bases). Germline assignment: CDR1 MNHNS and CDR2 SASEGT. This CDR3 region has 14 residues. V lost 6 bases to trimming and J lost 7 bases, with 19 bases between them. The CDR3 loop reads CASSRALAPLEQYF. In DNA, the CDR3 is TGTGCCAGCAGCAGGGCTCTTGCGCCATTAGAGCAGTACTTC.

This clonotype came up a few times. The chain employs TRBV7-8 and TRBJ1-1; 11 bases fit TRBD1. Trimming removed 3 bases from V and 6 bases from J; junction bases left unmatched: 9. CDR1 and CDR2 from the germline V gene are SGHVS and FQNEAQ. The CDR3 has 16 residues. The CDR3 is CASSFLLGQGVAEAFF. Written as DNA, the CDR3 is TGTGCCAGCAGCTTCTTGTTGGGACAGGGGGTCGCTGAAGCTTTCTTT.

V and J are TRBV28 and TRBJ2-1; TRBD2 aligns across 10 bases. V shed 2 bases and J 6 bases; nucleotides not matched to a gene: 4. Germline assignment: CDR1 MDHEN and CDR2 SYDVKM. The CDR3 extends over 15 amino acids. The CDR3 spells CASSLKGLARNEQFF. The CDR3 region has the DNA TGTGCCAGCAGTTTAAAGGGACTAGCGCGCAATGAGCAGTTCTTC.

Ten or more counts support this clonotype. The genes are TRBV20-1 and TRBJ2-3; D remains unclear. This CDR3 is built from 14 residues. Trimming removed 6 bases at V and 4 bases at J, with 17 bases between. The V gene's germline CDR1 is DFQATT and CDR2 SNEGSKA (reference sequence). This chain's CDR3 is CSAPQSGFPDTQYF. In DNA form, the CDR3 reads TGCAGTGCCCCCCAGTCTGGATTCCCAGATACGCAGTATTTT.

Only a few counts were recorded for this clonotype. The gene calls are TRBV27 and TRBJ1-2, with D possibly matching TRBD1 (5 bases). Per the germline V gene, CDR1 is MNHEY and CDR2 is SMNVEV (reference sequence). V was shortened by 2 bases and J by 2 bases, with 12 bases between the two germline ends. The CDR3 runs 15 residues. The CDR3 reads CASSLTGPTNYGYTF. The DNA of the CDR3 is TGTGCCAGCAGTTTAACAGGACCTACCAACTATGGCTACACCTTC.

The J gene is TRBJ2-1, the V gene TRBV6-1; the D gene is possibly TRBD1 (8 bases). V was shortened by 6 bases and J by 0 bases, with 18 bases between the two germline ends. This CDR3 is 17 amino acids long. Germline V lookup: CDR1 MNHNS, CDR2 SASEGT. In nucleotides, the CDR3 is TGTGCCAGCAGCCCTAGGACAGGGAGGGCCTCCTACAATGAGCAGTTCTTC. Translation: CASSPRTGRASYNEQFF.

This chain joins TRBV4-3 and TRBJ2-1, with D possibly matching TRBD2 (5 bases). Per germline, CDR1 LGHNA and CDR2 YSLEER. The germline V and J ends were trimmed by 4 bases and 3 bases, with 10 bases remaining between them. The CDR3 spans 14 residues. DNA of the CDR3: TGCGCCAGCAGCCCGAGGACTTACTACAATGAGCAGTTCTTC. Amino acids: CASSPRTYYNEQFF.

This clonotype was observed at least ten times. The chain is built from TRBV7-9 and TRBJ2-1; TRBD2 matches 11 bases. CDR1 SEHNR and CDR2 FQNEAQ come from the germline V gene (reference sequence). Trimming at V came to 4 bases and at J to 7 bases, leaving 6 bases not matched to a gene. The CDR3 has 15 residues. The chain's CDR3 is CASSSLAGGSNEQFF. The CDR3 DNA is TGTGCCAGCAGCTCCTTAGCGGGAGGGTCAAATGAGCAGTTCTTC.